The 30 T cell receptor beta chains below were found in one sample sequenced in a study of T-cell reconstitution after alpha-beta-depleted transplantation in children. Unique molecular identifiers were used to barcode this TCRbeta library. In TCRdb, the PCR reads were re-called with MiXCR into one record per CDR3 protein. Of a few hundred thousand distinct CDR3 sequences listed, 24% are singletons. Sequenced material: PBMCs, mostly from graft donor cells, taken 360 days after TCRalphabeta/CD19-depleted stem cell transplant. These receptors originate from a female patient between 2 and 10 years old who had a stem cell transplant for congenital amegakaryocytic thrombocytopenia, so the T cells may come from the graft donor.

The V and J genes are TRBV5-1 and TRBJ2-7; D might be TRBD2 (6 bases). CDR1 is SGHRS, CDR2 YFSETQ, per germline. The V gene lost 4 bases and the J gene lost 0 bases, with 14 bases spanning the gap. This CDR3 region has 15 residues. The CDR3 DNA is TGCGCCAGCAGCCTCCAAGAGGGACTCTCCTACGAGCAGTACTTC. Encoded protein: CASSLQEGLSYEQYF.

Only a few counts were recorded for this clonotype. The chain has TRBV24-1 and TRBJ2-1, with D tentatively TRBD1 or TRBD2 (7 bases each). This CDR3 contains 14 residues. The germline V and J ends were trimmed by 5 bases and 5 bases, with 12 bases remaining between them. Per the germline V gene, CDR1 is KGHDR and CDR2 is SFDVKD. Here the CDR3 reads CATSGAGGDNEQFF. The CDR3 DNA is TGTGCCACCAGTGGGGCAGGGGGGGACAATGAGCAGTTCTTC.

This clonotype has ten or more counts. This chain connects TRBV5-1 to TRBJ2-3; D may be TRBD2 (5 bases). Germline V CDR1 and CDR2: SGHRS, YFSETQ. V was pared by 4 bases and J by 5 bases, with 14 bases between. CDR3 length: 14 amino acids. The CDR3 region is CASSQGSNQDTQYF. The CDR3 nucleotides read TGCGCCAGCAGCCAAGGGAGTAATCAAGATACGCAGTATTTT.

The rearrangement uses TRBV6-2 or TRBV6-3 and TRBJ2-7, with 10 nucleotides matching TRBD2. V shed 0 bases, J shed 3 bases, and the junction held 8 bases outside the gene matches. The germline gives CDR1 MNHEY, CDR2 SVGEGT. The CDR3 is made up of 17 amino acids. The CDR3 DNA follows: TGTGCCAGCAGTTACTCGTTGACGGCTAGCGGGGGCTACGAGCAGTACTTC. This translates into CASSYSLTASGGYEQYF.

There are a few counts of this clonotype. The junction differs from germline at one of its ends, possibly a read error. This rearrangement joins TRBV29-1 to TRBJ2-7; D gene ambiguous. This CDR3 is 15 amino acids long. Germline loops: CDR1 SQVTM, CDR2 ANQGSEA. The CDR3 sequence: CSAEKLGKATYEQYF. The CDR3 nucleotides read TGCAGCGCTGAAAAGTTAGGGAAAGCAACCTACGAGCAGTACTTC.

This clonotype showed up many times. J is TRBJ2-1 and V is TRBV24-1; 8 positions agree with TRBD2. Germline V gene data show CDR1 as KGHDR and CDR2 as SFDVKD. With V trimmed by 3 bases and J by 10 bases, 4 bases remained unmatched. This CDR3 has 13 residues. The CDR3: CATSDGKRGEQFF. The DNA for the CDR3 is TGTGCCACCAGTGATGGTAAGCGGGGGGAGCAGTTCTTC.

The V gene is TRBV29-1, the J gene TRBJ2-1; tentative D call: TRBD2 (6 bases). The ends were cut back, 6 bases at V and 6 bases at J, with 6 bases in the middle. From germline, CDR1 is SQVTM and CDR2 ANQGSEA. This CDR3 comprises 10 residues. The DNA for the CDR3 is TGCAGCGTAGCGGGCAATGAGCAGTTCTTC. It yields the protein CSVAGNEQFF.

The CDR3 is CSVEHRGLADTDTQYF. The CDR3 coding sequence is TGCAGCGTCGAACATCGGGGACTAGCGGACACAGATACGCAGTATTTT. The genes are TRBV29-1 and TRBJ2-3, with 11 nucleotides matching TRBD2. Germline trimming cut 6 bases from V and 2 bases from J; bases unmatched to any gene: 10. The CDR3 sequence is 16 residues long. From germline, CDR1 is SQVTM and CDR2 ANQGSEA.

The chain recombines TRBV6-1 with TRBJ2-2; 7 nucleotides agree with TRBD2. The CDR3 runs to 14 residues. Losses at the gene ends were 6 bases for V and 7 bases for J; bases not matched to a gene: 8. Germline CDR1 is MNHNS and CDR2 is SASEGT. The CDR3 DNA follows: TGTGCCAGCAGACTAGCGTCCCCAAACGGGGAGCTGTTTTTT. This encodes CASRLASPNGELFF.

CDR3 residues: CASSPMQGGNEQFF. CDR3 in DNA: TGTGCCAGCTCACCAATGCAGGGCGGGAATGAGCAGTTCTTC. The rearrangement uses TRBV18 and TRBJ2-1; D is tentatively TRBD1 or TRBD2 (5 bases each). V dropped 2 bases and J dropped 7 bases, with 12 bases sitting between them. Germline V lookup: CDR1 KGHSH, CDR2 LQKENI. This CDR3 spans 14 amino acids.

In this sample, this clonotype turned up many times. This rearrangement joins TRBV24-1 to TRBJ2-1; D is perhaps TRBD1 (6 bases). Trimming took 3 bases from V and 8 from J, leaving 13 bases between them. This CDR3 region has 14 residues. Germline loops: CDR1 KGHDR, CDR2 SFDVKD. The CDR3 region is CATSDRTGLYEQFF. The DNA of the CDR3 is TGTGCCACCAGTGATCGAACAGGGTTGTATGAGCAGTTCTTC.

The chain recombines TRBV2 with TRBJ2-5, with 7 bases aligning to TRBD1. Germline V gene sequence: CDR1 SNHLY, CDR2 FYNNEI. J was trimmed by 2 bases and V by 5 bases; bases with no gene match: 5. This CDR3 has 14 amino acids. In nucleotides, the CDR3 is TGTGCCAGCAGTATTCAGACAGGGCAAGAGACCCAGTACTTC. Translating gives CASSIQTGQETQYF.

The genes are TRBV11-2 and TRBJ2-3, with 9 bases aligning to TRBD1. This CDR3 is 16 amino acids long. Trimming removed 5 bases from V and 4 bases from J; junction bases left unmatched: 10. Germline CDR1 SGHAT, CDR2 FQNNGV. The CDR3 coding sequence is TGTGCCAGCAGCCGGAACCCGGGACAGGGTCCAGATACGCAGTATTTT. Translation gives CASSRNPGQGPDTQYF.

This clonotype was observed at least ten times. The genes are TRBV20-1 and TRBJ2-5, with D perhaps matching TRBD2 (6 bases). CDR3 size: 12 residues. Looked up from germline, CDR1 is DFQATT and CDR2 is SNEGSKA (reference sequence). The CDR3 DNA sequence: TGCGAGAGGCGGGATCCAGCCGAGACCCAGTACTTC. This codes for CERRDPAETQYF.

This clonotype turned up a few times. The chain combines TRBV20-1 with TRBJ2-4; TRBD2 might be the D (6 bases). The V gene lost 0 bases and the J gene lost 4 bases, with 13 bases spanning the gap. The CDR3 has 15 residues. Germline CDR1 and CDR2: DFQATT and SNEGSKA (reference sequence). The CDR3 DNA sequence: TGCAGTGCTAGAGAGGAGCTGAGCGGGAAAAACATTCAGTACTTC. This sequence encodes CSAREELSGKNIQYF.

V usage is TRBV9 and J usage is TRBJ2-7; 10 nucleotides match TRBD2. The CDR3 contains 14 residues. Germline CDR1 reads SGDLS; CDR2 reads YYNGEE. Trimming removed 4 bases from V and 5 bases from J; junction bases left unmatched: 6. The chain's CDR3 is CASSPSGRADEQYF. CDR3 bases: TGTGCCAGCAGCCCGAGCGGGAGGGCCGACGAGCAGTACTTC.

This rearrangement joins TRBV10-3 to TRBJ2-1; 13 bases fit TRBD2. Germline CDR1 is ENHRY and CDR2 is SYGVKD. The junction had 9 bases not matched to a gene; V was cut back by 7 bases and J by 0 bases. The length of the CDR3 is 18 residues. As DNA, the CDR3 is TGTGCCATCACCAGGACTAGCGGGGGTATCAGCTCCTACAATGAGCAGTTCTTC. Translating gives CAITRTSGGISSYNEQFF.

The genes are TRBV10-3 and TRBJ1-6; 7 positions match TRBD1. With V trimmed by 0 bases and J by 7 bases, 6 bases remained unmatched. This CDR3 has 16 amino acids. Germline V lookup: CDR1 ENHRY, CDR2 SYGVKD. CDR3 protein: CAISESHRGRNSPLHF. In nucleotides, the CDR3 is TGTGCCATCAGTGAGTCGCACAGGGGAAGGAATTCACCCCTCCACTTT.

In its sample, this clonotype was seen a few times. The V and J genes are TRBV6-1 and TRBJ1-1, with a possible D match to TRBD1 (5 bases). Between the trimmed V and J ends, which lost 4 bases and 1 base, there was a span of 7 bases. The CDR3 has 13 amino acids. Germline V gene sequence: CDR1 MNHNS, CDR2 SASEGT. For the CDR3, the DNA is TGTGCCAGCAGTGTACAGGAGAACACTGAAGCTTTCTTT. Amino acids: CASSVQENTEAFF.

This clonotype was picked up a small number of times. This rearrangement joins TRBV6-6 to TRBJ2-7; a possible D gene is TRBD2 (5 bases). V was trimmed by 5 bases and J by 6 bases, leaving 8 bases between them. Germline CDR1 and CDR2: MNHNY and SVGAGI (reference sequence). The CDR3 length is 11 residues. The CDR3 nucleotides are TGTGCCAGCAGTCCACTAGTCGAGCAGTACTTC. This gives the protein CASSPLVEQYF.

This clonotype was counted only a few times. The CDR3 sequence is CASSQDSGGRNTIYF. The CDR3 coding sequence is TGCGCCAGCAGCCAAGATTCCGGGGGCCGAAACACCATATATTTT. This sequence joins TRBV4-1 and TRBJ1-3; D is possibly TRBD1 (6 bases). CDR3 size: 15 residues. Trimming shortened V by 0 bases and J by 5 bases, and 11 bases separated the two germline ends. Germline V CDR1 and CDR2: MGHRA, YSYEKL.

This chain joins TRBV20-1 and TRBJ2-7; TRBD2 might be the D (7 bases). The CDR3 length is 16 residues. V was trimmed by 6 bases and J by 3 bases, leaving 24 bases between them. Germline V gene lookup returns CDR1 DFQATT and CDR2 SNEGSKA (reference sequence). The CDR3: CSAFKTRGPGSYEQYF. The DNA of the CDR3 is TGCAGTGCGTTTAAAACGCGGGGGCCGGGTAGCTACGAGCAGTACTTC.

This clonotype came up a few times. The rearrangement links TRBV12-3 or TRBV12-4 to TRBJ1-4; D gene uncertain. This CDR3 region has 13 residues. V was trimmed by 5 bases and J by 7 bases, leaving 11 bases between them. Here the CDR3 reads CASSVQAIEKLFF. CDR3 DNA: TGTGCCAGCAGTGTCCAGGCGATTGAAAAACTGTTTTTT.

The rearrangement joins TRBV27 to TRBJ2-3; possible D gene TRBD1, 5 bases. The ends were cut back, 0 bases at V and 6 bases at J, with 25 bases in the middle. There are 19 residues in the CDR3. In germline, CDR1 is MNHEY, CDR2 SMNVEV (reference sequence). The CDR3 nucleotides are TGTGCCAGCAGTTTATCTCTGGACACGGCCGTTAGGCCCGTTGATACGCAGTATTTT. Residues: CASSLSLDTAVRPVDTQYF.

The V call is TRBV5-1, the J call TRBJ2-6; D unclear. The V end was cut by 3 bases, the J end by 0 bases, with 7 bases between. The CDR3 is 15 residues long. Germline-derived CDR1 and CDR2 are SGHRS and YFSETQ. The CDR3 DNA reads as TGCGCCAGCAGCTCAAGGTCCTCTGGGGCCAACGTCCTGACTTTC. Amino acids: CASSSRSSGANVLTF.

CDR3 region: CASSFSSRGETQYF. The CDR3 coding sequence is TGCGCCAGCAGCTTCAGCAGTCGGGGGGAGACCCAGTACTTC. The chain employs TRBV5-1 and TRBJ2-5; TRBD2 is a possible D gene (6 bases). V lost 2 bases, J lost 5 bases, and 13 bases lay in between. Germline V gives CDR1 SGHRS, CDR2 YFSETQ. The CDR3 is 14 residues long.

This clonotype was seen a few times. The V and J genes are TRBV7-9 and TRBJ1-5; D is possibly TRBD1 (6 bases). V was shortened by 3 bases and J by 1 base, with 16 bases between the two germline ends. The CDR3 is made up of 17 amino acids. CDR1 is SEHNR and CDR2 is FQNEAQ in the germline V gene (reference sequence). The CDR3 region is CASSFGKGERSNQPQHF. CDR3 nucleotides: TGTGCCAGCAGCTTTGGGAAGGGGGAACGAAGCAATCAGCCCCAGCATTTT.

In this sample, this clonotype turned up a few times. This chain joins TRBV7-8 and TRBJ2-2; D perhaps matches TRBD2 (6 bases). Germline CDR1 SGHVS, CDR2 FQNEAQ. The CDR3 covers 16 residues. Between the trimmed V and J ends, which lost 2 bases and 8 bases, there was a span of 18 bases. The CDR3 region is CASSLRTPRGAGELFF. CDR3 DNA sequence: TGTGCCAGCAGCTTACGGACCCCTCGCGGGGCGGGGGAGCTGTTTTTT. The full variable domain, rest sourced from reference TRBV7-8 and TRBJ2-2, is GAGVSQSPRYKVAKRGQDVALRCDPISGHVSLFWYQQALGQGPEFLTYFQNEAQLDKSGLPSDRFFAERPEGSVSTLKIQRTQQEDSAVYLCASSLRTPRGAGELFFGEGSRLTVL.

The rearrangement links TRBV2 to TRBJ2-1; 7 bases are a match to TRBD1. Trimming at V came to 3 bases and at J to 0 bases, leaving 23 bases not matched to a gene. CDR1 SNHLY and CDR2 FYNNEI come from the germline V gene. This CDR3 has 22 residues. CDR3 loop: CASSDAQKPGQYRPSSYNEQFF. The DNA of the CDR3 is TGTGCCAGCAGTGATGCCCAGAAGCCGGGACAGTATCGCCCCAGCTCCTACAATGAGCAGTTCTTC.

The V call is TRBV5-6, the J call TRBJ2-3; 9 bases are a match to TRBD1. V shed 7 bases and J 0 bases; nucleotides not matched to a gene: 3. The CDR3 consists of 14 residues. Germline CDR1 reads SGHDT; CDR2 reads YYEEEE. The chain's CDR3 is CASQQGASTDTQYF. CDR3 DNA sequence: TGTGCCAGCCAACAGGGGGCTAGCACAGATACGCAGTATTTT.